Following are 22 T cell receptor beta chains from one sample sequenced in a study of technical replicates of blood from a handful of donors (TCRdb year 2017). Receptor libraries were prepared by the immunoSEQ multiplex PCR assay. TCRdb carries this immuneACCESS record with in-frame sequences only. Its versions omit some clonotypes, under half of them owing to an unresolved V gene in the studies checked, with the rest unexplained. In this sample the table shows around 54,000 clones, 95% to 97% of which occur a single time. The ten largest clones add up to 0.39% of the sample. Material: T cells isolated from PBMCs. These receptors all stem from a human donor in good health.

The rearrangement links TRBV10-3 to TRBJ1-1; TRBD1 matches 11 bases. With 6 bases clipped from V and 0 bases from J, the junction kept 15 bases outside the gene matches. Germline assignment: CDR1 ENHRY and CDR2 SYGVKD. This CDR3 comprises 19 residues. The CDR3 sequence is CAIRPGQGALQVMNTEAFF. CDR3 coding DNA: TGTGCCATCAGACCCGGACAGGGGGCTCTCCAGGTGATGAACACTGAAGCTTTCTTT.

V gene TRBV11-2 combines with J gene TRBJ2-2; 7 nucleotides match TRBD2. V lost 5 bases, J lost 8 bases, and 17 bases stayed unmatched. Germline values: CDR1 SGHAT, CDR2 FQNNGV. The CDR3 has 17 residues. The CDR3 DNA reads as TGTGCCAGCAGCCCCCGAGCGGGAACGAGGAGCCAAGGGGAGCTGTTTTTT. It is translated as CASSPRAGTRSQGELFF.

This clone came up once. J is TRBJ2-7 and V is TRBV5-5, with a weak D call TRBD1 (6 bases). V was cut by 1 base and J by 5 bases, with 7 bases left in between. The germline V gene has CDR1 SGHKS and CDR2 YYEKEE (reference sequence). This CDR3 spans 12 amino acids. CDR3 in amino acids: CASSLTGNEQYF. DNA of the CDR3: TGTGCCAGCAGCTTGACAGGGAACGAGCAGTACTTC.

The chain carries TRBV14 and TRBJ1-2, with D possibly matching TRBD1 (5 bases). Germline lookup yields CDR1 SGHDN and CDR2 FVKESK. CDR3 length: 14 amino acids. Trimming took 4 bases from V and 2 from J, leaving 11 bases between them. The CDR3 bases are TGTGCCAGCAGCCGTACAGGAGTAAACTATGGCTACACCTTC. Translated, it gives CASSRTGVNYGYTF.

CDR3 protein: CASGDWGETQYF. DNA of the CDR3: TGTGCCAGCGGGGACTGGGGAGAGACCCAGTACTTC. The chain carries TRBV5-8 and TRBJ2-5; a weak D match, TRBD2 (6 bases). Germline-derived CDR1 and CDR2 are SGHTS and YDEGEE. CDR3 length equals 12 residues. The germline V and J ends were trimmed by 7 bases and 4 bases, with 11 bases remaining between them.

This chain joins TRBV28 and TRBJ1-4, with 9 bases identical to TRBD1. The CDR3 extends over 14 amino acids. Germline CDR1 MDHEN, CDR2 SYDVKM. J lost 13 bases, V lost 4 bases, and 10 bases had no gene match. The CDR3: CASSSGTGRLRLFF. The CDR3 DNA follows: TGTGCCAGCAGTTCCGGGACAGGGCGACTTAGACTGTTTTTT.

The genes are TRBV10-2 and TRBJ2-7, with D unclear. CDR3 length equals 11 residues. Looked up from germline, CDR1 is WSHSY and CDR2 is SAAADI. Trimming took 4 bases from V and 4 from J, leaving 5 bases between them. CDR3 protein: CASSASYEQYF. CDR3 sequence (DNA): TGCGCCAGCAGTGCTTCGTACGAGCAGTACTTC.

V usage is TRBV27 and J usage is TRBJ2-3, with a weak D call TRBD2 (5 bases). This CDR3 comprises 14 residues. Germline V gives CDR1 MNHEY, CDR2 SMNVEV (reference sequence). With 3 bases removed from V and 4 bases from J, the gap between germline ends came to 11 bases. CDR3 in amino acids: CASSFGGWADTQYF. The CDR3 nucleotides read TGTGCCAGCAGTTTCGGCGGGTGGGCAGATACGCAGTATTTT.

This sequence joins TRBV13 and TRBJ2-7, with TRBD1 matching over 10 bases. Germline V gives CDR1 PRHDT, CDR2 FYEKMQ (reference sequence). The V and J ends lost 5 bases and 2 bases, in that order; junction bases with no gene match: 12. The CDR3 loop spans 17 amino acids. CDR3 nucleotides: TGTGCCAGCAGCCTACGGAGTTTCGGACAGGGGGCCTACGAGCAGTACTTC. It specifies CASSLRSFGQGAYEQYF. Variable domain in full (rest from reference TRBV13 and TRBJ2-7): AAGVIQSPRHLIKEKRETATLKCYPIPRHDTVYWYQQGPGQDPQFLISFYEKMQSDKGSIPDRFSAQQFSDYHSELNMSSLELGDSALYFCASSLRSFGQGAYEQYFGPGTRLTVT.

The gene calls are TRBV6-5 and TRBJ2-7, with 8 bases lining up with TRBD2. V lost 5 bases, J lost 4 bases, and 4 bases stayed unmatched. This CDR3 has 13 amino acids. Looked up from germline, CDR1 is MNHEY and CDR2 is SVGAGI. DNA for the CDR3: TGTGCCAGCAGTACGGGAGGGCGGTACGAGCAGTACTTC. Protein: CASSTGGRYEQYF.

The chain is built from TRBV7-3 and TRBJ2-1; 7 bases align to TRBD2. Germline assignment: CDR1 SGHTA and CDR2 FQGTGA. The V segment lost 1 base and the J segment 8 bases; nucleotides outside the gene matches: 5. The CDR3 extends over 14 amino acids. CDR3: CASSLSGSLDEQFF. As DNA, the CDR3 is TGTGCCAGCAGCTTAAGCGGGAGTCTCGATGAGCAGTTCTTC.

This clone was detected once. The J gene is TRBJ2-1, the V gene TRBV11-2, with D tentatively TRBD2 (6 bases). This CDR3 is 16 amino acids long. Per germline, CDR1 SGHAT and CDR2 FQNNGV. Trimming stripped 8 bases from V and 0 bases from J, with 17 bases between. CDR3 bases: TGTGCCAGCGAGGGGTGGGGCGGGGACTCCTACAATGAGCAGTTCTTC. Its protein product is CASEGWGGDSYNEQFF. Drawing the rest from reference TRBV11-2 and TRBJ2-1, the complete variable domain is EAGVAQSPRYKIIEKRQSVAFWCNPISGHATLYWYQQILGQGPKLLIQFQNNGVVDDSQLPKDRFSAERLKGVDSTLKIQPAKLEDSAVYLCASEGWGGDSYNEQFFGPGTRLTVL.

The chain uses TRBV4-2 and TRBJ2-7; no definite D call. V gave up 4 bases and J gave up 3 bases, with 13 bases separating them. This CDR3 spans 14 amino acids. The germline gives CDR1 LGHNA, CDR2 YNFKEQ. For the CDR3, the DNA is TGTGCCAGCAGCCCACGACCCGGGTTCTACGAGCAGTACTTC. As protein: CASSPRPGFYEQYF.

The gene calls are TRBV19 and TRBJ1-5; 7 positions agree with TRBD1. V was pared by 8 bases and J by 6 bases, with 4 bases of the junction left unmatched. The CDR3 contains 12 residues. Germline V gives CDR1 LNHDA, CDR2 SQIVND (reference sequence). CDR3 nucleotides: TGTGCCAGTTCACAGGGGATTCAGCCCCAGCATTTT. Amino acid sequence: CASSQGIQPQHF.

This rearrangement joins TRBV11-2 to TRBJ2-3; D is unclear. The CDR3 extends over 17 amino acids. Germline V gene lookup returns CDR1 SGHAT and CDR2 FQNNGV. Deletions cut 3 bases from V and 2 bases from J, with 18 bases between. CDR3 bases: TGTGCCAGCAGCTTCTCCTTAACAGCAAGTTACACAGATACGCAGTATTTT. Protein sequence: CASSFSLTASYTDTQYF.

The chain employs TRBV6-1 and TRBJ2-1, with TRBD2 identical over 9 bases. The V gene end was trimmed by 7 bases and the J gene end by 4 bases; junction bases not matched to a gene: 5. This CDR3 has 14 amino acids. The germline gives CDR1 MNHNS, CDR2 SASEGT. The CDR3 DNA is TGTGCCAGCACCCGGACTAGCGATTACAATGAGCAGTTCTTC. Protein: CASTRTSDYNEQFF.

The chain has TRBV5-1 and TRBJ2-7; possible D gene TRBD1, 5 bases. Germline loops: CDR1 SGHRS, CDR2 YFSETQ. The germline V and J ends were trimmed by 2 bases and 7 bases, with 7 bases remaining between them. CDR3 size: 11 residues. As DNA, the CDR3 is TGCGCCAGCAGCTTCAACAGGGAGCAGTACTTC. It yields the protein CASSFNREQYF.

The gene calls are TRBV6-1 and TRBJ2-2, with D possibly being TRBD2 (6 bases). Between the trimmed V and J ends, which lost 2 bases and 2 bases, there was a span of 12 bases. Per germline, CDR1 MNHNS and CDR2 SASEGT. This CDR3 region has 16 residues. Written as DNA, the CDR3 is TGTGCCAGCAGTGAATTAATACTAGCCAACACCGGGGAGCTGTTTTTT. This translates into CASSELILANTGELFF.

This chain links TRBV19 with TRBJ2-7; 7 nucleotides match TRBD1. The CDR3 runs to 14 residues. The trim removed 6 bases at V and 3 bases at J, leaving 8 bases unmatched. Germline V gene data show CDR1 as LNHDA and CDR2 as SQIVND (reference sequence). The CDR3 region has the DNA TGTGCCAGTAGGCTACGGGACAGTAACTACGAGCAGTACTTC. Translating gives CASRLRDSNYEQYF.

J is TRBJ1-2 and V is TRBV5-4, with D uncertain. Germline V gene lookup returns CDR1 SGHNT and CDR2 YYREEE (reference sequence). V was clipped by 4 bases and J by 4 bases, with 14 bases between them. The length of the CDR3 is 14 residues. The CDR3 region is CASSDYSGPYGYTF. Here the CDR3 DNA reads TGTGCCAGCAGCGATTACAGTGGCCCCTATGGCTACACCTTC.

V gene TRBV5-1 combines with J gene TRBJ2-1; TRBD1 matches 7 bases. Germline assignment: CDR1 SGHRS and CDR2 YFSETQ. V trimming: 4 bases; J trimming: 0 bases; junction bases outside the gene matches: 4. There are 15 residues in the CDR3. CDR3 protein: CASSQGQDSYNEQFF. In DNA form, the CDR3 reads TGCGCCAGCAGCCAAGGACAGGACTCCTACAATGAGCAGTTCTTC.

The chain joins TRBV7-3 to TRBJ2-3, with D possibly being TRBD2 (6 bases). Germline-derived CDR1 and CDR2 are SGHTA and FQGTGA. Deletions cut 5 bases from V and 9 bases from J, with 12 bases between. The CDR3 spans 12 residues. The CDR3 spells CASSQQGGTQYF. The CDR3 DNA reads as TGTGCCAGCAGCCAGCAGGGAGGAACGCAGTATTTT. The full variable domain, completed using reference TRBV7-3 and TRBJ2-3, is GAGVSQTPSNKVTEKGKYVELRCDPISGHTALYWYRQSLGQGPEFLIYFQGTGAADDSGLPNDRFFAVRPEGSVSTLKIQRTERGDSAVYLCASSQQGGTQYFGPGTRLTVL.